This T cell receptor (beta chain) was profiled in a study of OX40 agonist ivuxolimab in advanced cancers. Context from the whole study: Ivuxolimab was an agonistic, fully human IgG2 monoclonal antibody directed against OX40 (CD134), a costimulatory receptor. In the dose-escalation cohort, approximately 82% of patients were male, and the mean age was roughly 60 years with a range of roughly 20 to 85. Partial responses occurred in three dose-escalation patients: two with cutaneous melanoma and one with hepatocellular carcinoma. The purpose of peripheral TCRbeta sequencing was to test whether ivuxolimab changed TCR sequence diversity and led to clonal T-cell expansion. Prior anti-PD-1, anti-PD-L1 or anti-CTLA-4 therapy was permitted, and checkpoint inhibitors had been received by about two fifths of dose-escalation patients. Intravenous ivuxolimab was administered to patients every 2 weeks at six dose levels: 0.01, 0.1, 0.3, 1.5, 3 and 10 mg/kg. The paper reports the monotherapy dose-escalation portion (N of about 56 patients) of the phase I ivuxolimab trial. Among the roughly 54 dose-escalation patients, 19 had hepatocellular carcinoma, 15 or so melanoma, 9 renal cell carcinoma and 9 head and neck cancer. What the research found in general, with its limitations: After ivuxolimab, more expanded clones were found on average in CD8+ T cells than in CD4+ T cells. Low levels of normalized T-cell clonal expansion were also seen in some patients who did not respond. At doses of 0.1 to 3.0 mg/kg, clonal expansion of both CD4+ and CD8+ blood T cells was observed from baseline to week 6. The antigen specificity of the clonally expanded peripheral T cells was not determined. In the 0.1-3.0 mg/kg groups, partial responders were among the patients with the lowest normalized peripheral clonal expansion, particularly in CD8+ T cells.

Genomic DNA was isolated from the sorted cells so that the TCRbeta CDR3 region could be sequenced. TCRbeta CDR3 regions were sequenced using the immunoSEQ Assay. As stored in TCRdb, this immuneACCESS dataset retains in-frame rearrangements with V and J assigned. A fraction of the clones does not appear; measured against another copy, unresolved V genes explain less than half of the discrepancy, and the remainder lacks a known reason. In this sample the table shows around 20,000 clones, 80% to 90% of which occur a single time. The ten largest make up roughly 24% of the sample. From a lookup of the germline V gene, CDR1 and CDR2 are SGHTA and FQGTGA. Measured from the cysteine to the phenylalanine, the CDR3 is 15 residues long. CDR3 DNA is the only sequence kept; it has 45 bases, read in frame from the first base. Deletion took 4 bases off V and 6 bases off J, with a span of 16 bases between the germline ends.

The trial excluded patients who had a history of autoimmune disease or who were on systemic immunosuppression. Peripheral blood for TCR sequencing was collected from all dose cohorts at baseline, on cycle 4 day 1, and on cycle 7 day 1. The samples were drawn from a first-in-human, open-label, multicenter phase I dose-escalation trial of ivuxolimab. The trial enrolled adults with locally advanced or metastatic head and neck squamous cell, hepatocellular, melanoma or renal cell carcinoma. Before TCR sequencing, CD4+ T cells and CD8+ T cells were sorted from peripheral blood as separate populations. Details on this clone: Its antigen remains undetermined. Base qualities are not recorded, but no much larger clone differs from it by a single base.

Here the chain combines TRBV7-3 and TRBJ2-1; the D gene cannot be resolved beyond TRBD1 or TRBD2, each matching 5 bases. This sequence originates from an adult with an advanced solid tumor such as melanoma, head and neck, liver or kidney cancer. Sequencing used CD4+ or CD8+ T cells sorted from blood, obtained in a trial of the OX40 agonist ivuxolimab. The bases read TGTGCCAGCAGCTGGGACGGCGGGCGGGTCAATGAGCAGTTCTTC. The encoded protein is CASSWDGGRVNEQFF.